A single sample is the source of the 5 T cell receptor beta chains below, sequenced in a study of esophageal squamous cell carcinoma under preoperative chemotherapy (dated by TCRdb to the late 2010s). Receptor amplification or capture employed PCR. Reads for this sample came from a HiSeq X Ten. TCRdb handled the public reads itself, with Q25 trimming in fastp and clone calling in MiXCR, and kept productive beta chains. Here each entry gathers all rows of one CDR3 protein and keeps the most common genes and DNA. The sample table contains 25,000 to 35,000 distinct CDR3 sequences; only one count was recorded for less than 55% of them. About an eighth of the sample rests with the top ten. According to the study, the label for this sample's time point signals: before preoperative PTX-NDP chemotherapy. Sample collection was performed from a patient given preoperative chemotherapy. The receptors shown here come from a human donor with esophageal squamous cell carcinoma. The donor label of this sample is uncertain.

This clonotype has at least ten counts. The chain uses TRBV11-3 and TRBJ2-7; TRBD2 matches at 10 bases. From germline, CDR1 is SGHNT and CDR2 YENEEA. V gave up 5 bases and J gave up 3 bases; unmatched junction bases: 1. CDR3 length: 13 amino acids. The DNA of the CDR3 is TGTGCCAGCAGCCAGCGGGAGGGCTACGAGCAGTACTTC. It yields the protein CASSQREGYEQYF. Full variable domain (remainder filled in from reference TRBV11-3 and TRBJ2-7): EAGVVQSPRYKIIEKKQPVAFWCNPISGHNTLYWYLQNLGQGPELLIRYENEEAVDDSQLPKDRFSAERLKGVDSTLKIQPAELGDSAVYLCASSQREGYEQYFGPGTRLTVT.

As for this clonotype: Germline and junction disagree at one end, which may indicate a read error. The J gene is TRBJ2-4, the V gene TRBV7-2, with 8 bases matching TRBD2. This CDR3 is 15 amino acids long. From germline, CDR1 is SGHTA and CDR2 FQGNSA. The DNA for the CDR3 is TGTGGCAGCGGCTCGGGGGGGGGAGCCAAAAACATGCAGTACTTC. Its translation: CGSGSGGGAKNMQYF.

The J gene is TRBJ2-3, the V gene TRBV7-8, with 12 bases identical to TRBD2. CDR1 SGHVS and CDR2 FQNEAQ come from the germline V gene. This CDR3 contains 18 residues. Losses at the gene ends were 2 bases for V and 0 bases for J; bases not matched to a gene: 6. CDR3 DNA: TGTGCCAGCAGCTTAACACTAGCGGGAGGAACTAGCACAGATACGCAGTATTTT. Translation: CASSLTLAGGTSTDTQYF. The variable domain in full, with the rest retrieved from reference TRBV7-8 and TRBJ2-3, is GAGVSQSPRYKVAKRGQDVALRCDPISGHVSLFWYQQALGQGPEFLTYFQNEAQLDKSGLPSDRFFAERPEGSVSTLKIQRTQQEDSAVYLCASSLTLAGGTSTDTQYFGPGTRLTVL.

This clonotype is a singleton in its sample. Mismatch with germline at one junction end may stem from a read error. V usage is TRBV7-2 and J usage is TRBJ2-4; D may be TRBD2 (6 bases). Per the germline V gene, CDR1 is SGHTA and CDR2 is FQGNSA. The CDR3 is made up of 15 amino acids. Here the CDR3 DNA reads TGTGGCAGCAGCTCGGTGCCGGGAGCCAAAAACACTCAGTATTTC. It specifies CGSSSVPGAKNTQYF.

This clonotype has only a few counts. The CDR3 reads CASSLRRSGIQETQYF. The DNA of the CDR3 is TGTGCCAGCAGTTTAAGGCGTTCAGGAATCCAAGAGACCCAGTACTTC. The chain couples TRBV12-3 or TRBV12-4 to TRBJ2-5; D not certain. The V end was cut by 2 bases, the J end by 1 base, with 14 bases between. The CDR3 runs 16 residues.